This T cell receptor (beta chain) was profiled in a study of blood T cell repertoires in COVID-19. Across the whole study: Acute and convalescent COVID-19 specimens originated in the United States, Italy and Spain. In each case, the material was cDNA or gDNA derived from T cells, B-cell-depleted T cells, or PBMCs.

Original processing methods: Nucleated cell number was recorded as an estimate derived from reference gene primer amplification. Here immunoSEQ multiplex PCR was the method, and the copy in TCRdb shows in-frame clones only, minus some. V and J calls and clone size come straight from that table; D and trimming were deduced from the DNA. The sample lists some 200,000 clones; roughly 75% were seen once. V dropped 0 bases and J dropped 5 bases, with 9 bases sitting between them. The CDR3 consists of 14 residues. Germline values: CDR1 SGHRS, CDR2 YFSETQ. The specimen was peripheral blood. The sequence came from a woman aged 65 to 85 with acute or convalescent COVID-19. The rearrangement uses TRBV5-1 and TRBJ2-1; D remains unclear. The CDR3 spells CASSLGGADNEQFF. The CDR3 nucleotides are TGCGCCAGCAGCTTGGGAGGAGCAGACAATGAGCAGTTCTTC.